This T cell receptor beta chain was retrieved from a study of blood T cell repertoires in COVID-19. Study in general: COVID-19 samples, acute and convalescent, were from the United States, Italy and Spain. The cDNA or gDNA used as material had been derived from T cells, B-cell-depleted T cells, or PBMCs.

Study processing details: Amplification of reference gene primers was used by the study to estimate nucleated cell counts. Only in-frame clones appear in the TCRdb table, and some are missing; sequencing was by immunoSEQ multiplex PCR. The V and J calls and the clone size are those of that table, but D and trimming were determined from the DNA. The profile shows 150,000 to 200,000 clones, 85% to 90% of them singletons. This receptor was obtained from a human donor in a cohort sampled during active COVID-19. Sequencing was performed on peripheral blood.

Here the CDR3 reads CASSQDRGTYEQYF. In DNA form, the CDR3 reads TGCGCCAGCAGCCAGGACAGGGGGACCTACGAGCAGTACTTC. The J gene is TRBJ2-7, the V gene TRBV5-1; 10 bases map to TRBD1. This CDR3 has 14 amino acids. V shed 4 bases, J shed 2 bases, and the junction held 3 bases outside the gene matches. CDR1 is SGHRS and CDR2 is YFSETQ in the germline V gene.